A selection of T cell receptor beta chains follows, all from one sample in a study of control samples from healthy donors and cancer patients. Assay used: immunoSEQ multiplex PCR; TCRdb lists only in-frame clones, some missing. The sample holds about 160,000 clones, approximately 93% seen once. Sequencing was performed on blood. These receptors all come from a woman aged 40-49 years in good health. Both conserved end residues are part of each CDR3. A D gene is named only where the DNA matches it firmly. Where a row states a size, it is once, few, many or the class of an expanded clone; other rows omit it.

d_call | clone_size | j_call | v_call | cdr3_nt | cdr3_aa
NA | NA | TRBJ2-7 | TRBV7-2 | TGTGCCAGCAGCTTCGCCAAAACGTACGAGCAGTACTTC | CASSFAKTYEQYF
TRBD2 | NA | TRBJ2-1 | TRBV20-1 | TGCAGTGCTAGTCCCCCGACTAGCGGGGGATACAATGAGCAGTTCTTC | CSASPPTSGGYNEQFF
TRBD1 | NA | TRBJ1-4 | TRBV6-4 | TGTGCCAGCAGTGAACAGGGGTTGGACGCCACCGCGGCTAATGAAAAACTGTTTTTT | CASSEQGLDATAANEKLFF
NA | NA | TRBJ1-3 | TRBV2 | TGTGCCAGCACAACCGGCTCTGGAAACACCATATATTTT | CASTTGSGNTIYF
TRBD1 | NA | TRBJ1-2 | TRBV4-2 | TGTGCCAGCAGCCAGGGGGCGGGGACAGGGGTGGGCTATGGCTACACCTTC | CASSQGAGTGVGYGYTF
NA | NA | TRBJ1-5 | TRBV6-5 | TGTGCCAGCAGTCGCGGCGGACGCAATCAGCCCCAGCATTTT | CASSRGGRNQPQHF
TRBD1 | NA | TRBJ1-5 | TRBV7-2 | TGTGCCAGCAGTGGAACAGGGGGCTCCTATCAGCCCCAGCATTTT | CASSGTGGSYQPQHF
NA | NA | TRBJ1-2 | TRBV7-2 | TGTGCCAGCAGCTCCACAGCTAACTATGGCTACACCTTC | CASSSTANYGYTF
NA | once | TRBJ2-1 | TRBV6-2/TRBV6-3 | TGTGCCAGCAGTTACTCCCGAGGACAAAGTGGGCCCTACAATGAGCAGTTCTTC | CASSYSRGQSGPYNEQFF
NA | NA | TRBJ1-1 | TRBV4-2 | TGTGCCAGCAGCCATAACAGGGCTATGAACACTGAAGCTTTCTTT | CASSHNRAMNTEAFF